Below, 28 T cell receptor beta chains from the same sample are listed, as sequenced in a study of T cell repertoires in cytomegalovirus infection. Their recognized antigens are unknown. TCRdb called the reads again in MiXCR, with one record for every CDR3 protein. This sample carries about 900,000 distinct CDR3 sequences, around 29% of them seen once, and the ten largest clones take over 11%. The sequenced sample was cultured CD8+ T cells from PBMCs, obtained from culture after CMV antigen stimulation. Every receptor here comes from a human donor in good health (CMV status not recorded). Some clones in this sample may be carry-over from other donors' samples.

This clonotype appeared a few times. The chain recombines TRBV7-6 with TRBJ1-4; D is undetermined. The germline V and J ends were trimmed by 5 bases and 0 bases, with 10 bases remaining between them. CDR1 SGHVS and CDR2 FNYEAQ come from the germline V gene. The CDR3 is 15 residues long. The CDR3, as DNA: TGTGCCAGCAGCCCGTCGCAGACAACTAATGAAAAACTGTTTTTT. This codes for CASSPSQTTNEKLFF.

V and J are TRBV19 and TRBJ2-2; D is ambiguous. The germline V gene has CDR1 LNHDA and CDR2 SQIVND (reference sequence). V shed 11 bases and J shed 1 base, with 8 bases lying between them. This CDR3 is built from 12 residues. CDR3 sequence reads: CAGSGNTGELFF. The CDR3 coding sequence is TGTGCCGGGTCAGGGAACACCGGGGAGCTGTTTTTT.

This chain uses TRBV7-9 with TRBJ2-5; D is uncertain. V was cut by 5 bases and J by 4 bases, with 8 bases left in between. This CDR3 comprises 12 residues. CDR1 and CDR2 (germline): SEHNR, FQNEAQ (reference sequence). The DNA of the CDR3 is TGTGCCAGCAGCAAAGATAGAGAGACCCAGTACTTC. It codes for CASSKDRETQYF.

Ten or more counts support this clonotype. The gene calls are TRBV7-6 and TRBJ2-1, with D possibly matching TRBD1 (5 bases). Germline V CDR1 and CDR2: SGHVS, FNYEAQ. This CDR3 has 13 amino acids. V was clipped by 5 bases and J by 4 bases, with 9 bases between them. The CDR3 region is CASSRTGYNEQFF. CDR3 DNA: TGTGCCAGCAGCCGTACAGGTTACAATGAGCAGTTCTTC.

V and J are TRBV7-9 and TRBJ2-2, with 7 bases identical to TRBD1. V lost 5 bases and J lost 2; bases outside the gene matches: 5. The germline V gene encodes CDR1 SEHNR and CDR2 FQNEAQ (reference sequence). There are 15 residues in the CDR3. The CDR3 nucleotides are TGTGCCAGCAGCGTGGGACAGAAAAACACCGGGGAGCTGTTTTTT. Its translation is CASSVGQKNTGELFF. The full variable domain, in which reference TRBV7-9 and TRBJ2-2 provide the parts outside the CDR3, is DTGVSQNPRHKITKRGQNVTFRCDPISEHNRLYWYRQTLGQGPEFLTYFQNEAQLEKSRLLSDRFSAERPKGSFSTLEIQRTEQGDSAMYLCASSVGQKNTGELFFGEGSRLTVL.

This sequence joins TRBV12-3 or TRBV12-4 and TRBJ2-7, with D perhaps TRBD1 or TRBD2 (5 bases each). The CDR3 is 12 residues long. Trimming cost V 8 bases and J 1 base, with 9 bases left between them. DNA for the CDR3: TGTGCCAGCGGGACGGAGTCCTACGAGCAGTACTTC. Translating gives CASGTESYEQYF.

This clonotype was recorded many times. This chain uses TRBV7-3 with TRBJ2-3, with 10 bases aligning to TRBD2. Germline assignment: CDR1 SGHTA and CDR2 FQGTGA. The CDR3 consists of 16 residues. V dropped 3 bases and J dropped 5; count of bases not matched to a gene: 8. The CDR3 DNA reads as TGTGCCAGCAGCTTTGGACTAGCGGAGGCGCAAGATACGCAGTATTTT. Amino acids: CASSFGLAEAQDTQYF.

This clonotype appeared a few times. The gene calls are TRBV12-3 or TRBV12-4 and TRBJ1-5, with 12 bases identical to TRBD1. The CDR3 is 16 amino acids. V trimming: 5 bases; J trimming: 5 bases; junction bases outside the gene matches: 7. The CDR3 region has the DNA TGTGCCAGCAGTCCCGGGACAGGGGGCCCGGATCAGCCCCAGCATTTT. It translates to CASSPGTGGPDQPQHF.

V is TRBV7-8 and J is TRBJ2-3; D is unresolved. Looked up from germline, CDR1 is SGHVS and CDR2 is FQNEAQ. Trimming stripped 2 bases from V and 0 bases from J, with 9 bases between. The CDR3 is 15 residues long. CDR3 nucleotide sequence: TGTGCCAGCAGCTTACGTACCCTGAGCACAGATACGCAGTATTTT. As protein: CASSLRTLSTDTQYF.

This clonotype was counted ten times or more. The gene calls are TRBV11-3 and TRBJ1-1; 8 bases match TRBD1. The junction had 2 bases not matched to a gene; V was cut back by 3 bases and J by 5 bases. This CDR3 is built from 13 residues. The germline CDR1 and CDR2 sequences are SGHNT and YENEEA. DNA for the CDR3: TGTGCCAGCAGCTTTAGACAGGGGACTGAAGCTTTCTTT. This encodes CASSFRQGTEAFF.

Points on this clonotype: Possible read error: a much larger clone is one base away. V gene TRBV7-2 combines with J gene TRBJ2-1; 7 bases line up with TRBD1. Germline CDR1 SGHTA, CDR2 FQGNSA. The CDR3 consists of 14 residues. The CDR3 DNA reads TGTGCCGGCAGCCCGGGACAGAACTTCAATGAGCAGTTCTTC. This sequence encodes CAGSPGQNFNEQFF.

V is TRBV6-8 and J is TRBJ2-1; no firm D call. Trimming took off 4 bases at V and 5 bases at J, with 9 bases between the two ends. The CDR3 covers 13 residues. CDR1 is MNHGY and CDR2 is SAAAGT in the germline V gene. CDR3: CASSSWMNNEQFF. Here the CDR3 DNA reads TGTGCCAGCAGTTCCTGGATGAACAATGAGCAGTTCTTC.

The genes are TRBV6-2 or TRBV6-3 and TRBJ2-7; weak D call: TRBD1 (6 bases). V lost 6 bases and J 3 bases, leaving 18 bases between the germline ends. CDR1 MNHEY and CDR2 SVGEGT come from the germline V gene. This CDR3 has 15 residues. This CDR3 reads CASSPGDDTRYEQYV. Here the CDR3 DNA reads TGTGCCAGCAGCCCAGGGGACGACACCCGCTACGAGCAGTACGTC.

This clonotype was detected ten times or more. The chain combines TRBV6-2 or TRBV6-3 with TRBJ2-1; the D gene is possibly TRBD1 (6 bases). Looked up from germline, CDR1 is MNHEY and CDR2 is SVGEGT. The CDR3 runs to 13 residues. Trimming cost V 6 bases and J 4 bases, with 10 bases left between them. In DNA form, the CDR3 reads TGTGCCAGCAGCCGGGACAATTACAATGAGCAGTTCTTC. It encodes CASSRDNYNEQFF.

This sequence joins TRBV6-2 or TRBV6-3 and TRBJ1-2; D is possibly TRBD1 (5 bases). The ends were cut back, 0 bases at V and 9 bases at J, with 17 bases in the middle. Germline V gene lookup returns CDR1 MNHEY and CDR2 SVGEGT. The CDR3 length is 15 residues. This CDR3 reads CASSYSDSGRNSYTF. Written as DNA, the CDR3 is TGTGCCAGCAGTTACTCGGATTCGGGACGCAATAGCTACACCTTC.

About this clonotype itself: A single base separates this from a much larger clone, so it may be a read error. The chain has TRBV7-2 and TRBJ2-3; D perhaps matches TRBD2 (6 bases). The germline gives CDR1 SGHTA, CDR2 FQGNSA. The CDR3 totals 14 residues. The V and J ends lost 5 bases and 1 base respectively, with 10 bases between them. The CDR3 region is CASSLGLCTDTQYF. CDR3 in DNA: TGTGCCAGCAGCCTCGGACTATGCACAGATACGCAGTATTTT.

Only a few counts were recorded for this clonotype. The chain is built from TRBV18 and TRBJ1-4, with D hard to call. V was cut by 5 bases and J by 0 bases, with 4 bases left in between. Germline CDR1 KGHSH, CDR2 LQKENI. The CDR3 is 13 residues long. The CDR3 DNA reads TGTGCCAGCTCAGTTGCAACTAATGAAAAACTGTTTTTT. Its protein is CASSVATNEKLFF.

This clonotype was picked up a small number of times. The chain has TRBV27 and TRBJ1-2; 7 bases agree with TRBD1. Trimming took 2 bases from V and 5 from J; bases not matched to a gene: 8. CDR1 is MNHEY, CDR2 SMNVEV, per germline (reference sequence). The CDR3 has 15 residues. The CDR3 is CASSLTTRGGYGYTF. Here the CDR3 DNA reads TGTGCCAGCAGTTTAACTACCAGGGGGGGGTATGGCTACACCTTC.

The chain is built from TRBV5-8 and TRBJ2-4; the match to TRBD2 covers 8 bases. The CDR3 totals 14 residues. V shed 5 bases and J 3 bases; nucleotides not matched to a gene: 4. Germline loops: CDR1 SGHTS, CDR2 YDEGEE. CDR3 residues: CASRPGTSKNIQYF. DNA for the CDR3: TGTGCCAGCAGACCCGGGACTAGCAAAAACATTCAGTACTTC.

This chain uses TRBV19 with TRBJ2-5; 9 bases are a match to TRBD1. CDR3 length equals 15 residues. The ends lost 3 bases at V and 4 bases at J; junction bases unmatched: 6. Germline-derived CDR1 and CDR2 are LNHDA and SQIVND (reference sequence). The CDR3 region is CASSIWTGVGETQYF. The CDR3 bases are TGTGCCAGTAGTATCTGGACAGGGGTGGGAGAGACCCAGTACTTC. The full variable domain, rest sourced from reference TRBV19 and TRBJ2-5, is DGGITQSPKYLFRKEGQNVTLSCEQNLNHDAMYWYRQDPGQGLRLIYYSQIVNDFQKGDIAEGYSVSREKKESFPLTVTSAQKNPTAFYLCASSIWTGVGETQYFGPGTRLLVL.

This clonotype was detected only a few times. The V and J genes are TRBV7-6 and TRBJ1-2, with D maybe TRBD1 (5 bases). Trimming left V 5 bases short and J 9 bases short, with 16 bases between. Germline lookup yields CDR1 SGHVS and CDR2 FNYEAQ. The CDR3 spans 13 residues. Here the CDR3 DNA reads TGTGCCAGCAGCAAACTGGGGGAGGGTCGCTACACCTTC. Its protein product is CASSKLGEGRYTF.

A remark on this clonotype: An end of the junction does not agree with germline; a read error may underlie this. V gene TRBV7-6 combines with J gene TRBJ2-3, with D tentatively TRBD2 (6 bases). The CDR3 length is 17 residues. Germline V gives CDR1 SGHVS, CDR2 FNYEAQ. The CDR3 loop is CANSLVAADYTTDTQYF. The DNA for the CDR3 is TGTGCCAACAGCTTAGTGGCAGCGGACTATACCACAGATACGCAGTATTTT.

The chain combines TRBV29-1 with TRBJ1-2; D not resolved. V gave up 0 bases and J gave up 8 bases, with 10 bases separating them. Germline V gene data show CDR1 as SQVTM and CDR2 as ANQGSEA. The CDR3 totals 12 residues. The CDR3 spells CSVEDQLRGYTF. The CDR3 coding sequence is TGCAGCGTTGAAGATCAGCTACGGGGCTACACCTTC.

This clonotype was seen a few times. J is TRBJ1-5 and V is TRBV4-2; no reliable D call. Germline assignment: CDR1 LGHNA and CDR2 YNFKEQ. The CDR3 spans 15 residues. Trimming left V 1 base short and J 5 bases short, with 12 bases between. This CDR3 reads CASSQAKVTHQPQHF. The CDR3 nucleotides are TGTGCCAGCAGCCAAGCCAAAGTCACCCATCAGCCCCAGCATTTT.

In this sample, this clonotype turned up many times. V gene TRBV7-8 combines with J gene TRBJ2-7, with D possibly TRBD1 on 6 matching bases. V was cut by 2 bases and J by 2 bases, with 19 bases left in between. Germline CDR1 is SGHVS and CDR2 is FQNEAQ. This CDR3 region has 17 residues. The CDR3 loop is CASSLKGRMGHPYEQYV. DNA of the CDR3: TGTGCCAGCAGCTTAAAAGGCCGGATGGGACATCCCTACGAGCAGTACGTC.

This clonotype came up many times. V is TRBV7-8 and J is TRBJ2-2; TRBD1 is a possible D gene (5 bases). With 1 base removed from V and 1 base from J, the gap between germline ends came to 7 bases. Per the germline V gene, CDR1 is SGHVS and CDR2 is FQNEAQ. The CDR3 consists of 15 residues. The CDR3 nucleotides are TGTGCCAGCAGCTTAGTTAGGGGGAACACCGGGGAGCTGTTTTTT. Protein product: CASSLVRGNTGELFF.

This clonotype was found a few times. The chain combines TRBV25-1 with TRBJ1-2; no firm D call. V lost 1 base to trimming and J lost 6 bases, with 12 bases between them. The CDR3 contains 14 residues. Germline CDR1 MGHDK, CDR2 SYGVNS. The CDR3 region has the DNA TGTGCCAGCAGTGAATTCTGGCAGGAGCATGGCTACACCTTC. Translating gives CASSEFWQEHGYTF.

This clonotype was recorded a few times. The chain links TRBV20-1 to TRBJ2-3, with TRBD2 matching 9 bases. The CDR3 extends over 17 amino acids. The germline V gene encodes CDR1 DFQATT and CDR2 SNEGSKA (reference sequence). The CDR3 region has the DNA TGCAGCTTGTTGAGGGGGACTAGCCCCCATTCCGAAGATACGCAGTATTTT. Translation gives CSLLRGTSPHSEDTQYF.